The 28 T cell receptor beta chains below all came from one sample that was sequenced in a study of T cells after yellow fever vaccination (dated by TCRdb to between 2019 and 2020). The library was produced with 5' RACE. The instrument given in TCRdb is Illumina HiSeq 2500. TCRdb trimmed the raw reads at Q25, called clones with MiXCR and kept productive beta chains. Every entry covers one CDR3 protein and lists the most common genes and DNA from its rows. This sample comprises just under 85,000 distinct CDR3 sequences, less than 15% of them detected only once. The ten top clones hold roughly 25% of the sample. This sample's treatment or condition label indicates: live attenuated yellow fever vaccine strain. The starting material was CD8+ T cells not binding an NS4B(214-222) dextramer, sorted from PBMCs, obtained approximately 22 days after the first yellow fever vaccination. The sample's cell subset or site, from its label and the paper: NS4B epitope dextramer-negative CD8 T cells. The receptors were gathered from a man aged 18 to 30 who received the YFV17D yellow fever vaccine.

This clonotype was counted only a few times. This CDR3 reads CASSPTSTDTQYF. The CDR3 DNA reads TGTGCCAGCAGTCCGACTAGCACAGATACGCAGTATTTT. This rearrangement joins TRBV27 to TRBJ2-3; D not certain. CDR1 and CDR2 from the germline V gene are MNHEY and SMNVEV (reference sequence). Trimming shortened V by 5 bases and J by 0 bases, and 6 bases separated the two germline ends. CDR3 length: 13 amino acids.

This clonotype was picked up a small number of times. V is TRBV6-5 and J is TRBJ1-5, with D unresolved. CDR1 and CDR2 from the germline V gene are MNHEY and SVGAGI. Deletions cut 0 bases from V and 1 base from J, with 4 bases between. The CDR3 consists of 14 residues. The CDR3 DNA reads TGTGCCAGCAGTTACTCGGGCAGCAATCAGCCCCAGCATTTT. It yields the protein CASSYSGSNQPQHF.

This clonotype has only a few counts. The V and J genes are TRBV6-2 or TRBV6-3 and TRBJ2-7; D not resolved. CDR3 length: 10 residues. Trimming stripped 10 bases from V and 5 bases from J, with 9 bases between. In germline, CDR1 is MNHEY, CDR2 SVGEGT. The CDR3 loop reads CATLQDEQYF. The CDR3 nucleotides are TGTGCCACCCTCCAGGACGAGCAGTACTTC.

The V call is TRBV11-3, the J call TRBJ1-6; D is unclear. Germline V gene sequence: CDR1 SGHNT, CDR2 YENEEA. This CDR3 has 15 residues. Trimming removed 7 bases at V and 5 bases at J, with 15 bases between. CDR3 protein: CASNSETLNNSPLHF. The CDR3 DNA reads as TGTGCCAGCAACTCCGAGACTCTTAATAATTCACCCCTCCACTTT. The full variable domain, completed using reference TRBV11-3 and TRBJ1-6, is EAGVVQSPRYKIIEKKQPVAFWCNPISGHNTLYWYLQNLGQGPELLIRYENEEAVDDSQLPKDRFSAERLKGVDSTLKIQPAELGDSAVYLCASNSETLNNSPLHFGNGTRLTVT.

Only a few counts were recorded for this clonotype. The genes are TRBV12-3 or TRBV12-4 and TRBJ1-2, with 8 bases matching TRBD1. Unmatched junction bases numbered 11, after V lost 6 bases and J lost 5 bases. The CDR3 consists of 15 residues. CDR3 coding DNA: TGTGCCAGCAGAAGAGATGGACAGGGATGGTATGGCTACACCTTC. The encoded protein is CASRRDGQGWYGYTF.

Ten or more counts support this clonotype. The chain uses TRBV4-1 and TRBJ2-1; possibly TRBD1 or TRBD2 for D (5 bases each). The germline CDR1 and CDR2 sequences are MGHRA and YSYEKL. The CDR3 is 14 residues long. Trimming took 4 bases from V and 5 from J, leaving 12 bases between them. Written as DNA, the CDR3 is TGCGCCAGCAGCCTCGGGACGGGGAACAATGAGCAGTTCTTC. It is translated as CASSLGTGNNEQFF.

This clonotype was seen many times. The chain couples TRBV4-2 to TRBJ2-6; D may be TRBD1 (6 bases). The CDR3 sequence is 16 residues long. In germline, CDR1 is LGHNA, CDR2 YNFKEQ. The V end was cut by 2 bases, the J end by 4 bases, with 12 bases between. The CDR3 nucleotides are TGTGCCAGCAGCCAACACACAGGGACCGGGGCCAACGTCCTGACTTTC. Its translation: CASSQHTGTGANVLTF.

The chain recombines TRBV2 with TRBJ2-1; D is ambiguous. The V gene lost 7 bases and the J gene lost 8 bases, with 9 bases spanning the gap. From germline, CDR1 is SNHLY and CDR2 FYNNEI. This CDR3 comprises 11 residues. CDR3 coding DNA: TGTGCCAGCACCCCCTGGGATGAGCAGTTCTTC. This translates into CASTPWDEQFF.

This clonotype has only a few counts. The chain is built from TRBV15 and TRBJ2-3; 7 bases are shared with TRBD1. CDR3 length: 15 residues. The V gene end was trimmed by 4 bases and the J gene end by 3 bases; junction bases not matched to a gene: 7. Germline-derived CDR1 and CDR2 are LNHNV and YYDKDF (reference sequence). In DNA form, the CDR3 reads TGTGCCACCAGCACCACGCAGACAGGGACAGATACGCAGTATTTT. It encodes CATSTTQTGTDTQYF.

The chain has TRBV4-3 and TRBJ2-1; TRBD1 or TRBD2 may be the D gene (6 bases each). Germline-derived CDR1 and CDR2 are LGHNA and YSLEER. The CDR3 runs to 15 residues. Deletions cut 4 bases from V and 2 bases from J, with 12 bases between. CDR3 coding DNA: TGCGCCAGCAGCCGAGGAGGGGACACCTACAATGAGCAGTTCTTC. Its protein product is CASSRGGDTYNEQFF.

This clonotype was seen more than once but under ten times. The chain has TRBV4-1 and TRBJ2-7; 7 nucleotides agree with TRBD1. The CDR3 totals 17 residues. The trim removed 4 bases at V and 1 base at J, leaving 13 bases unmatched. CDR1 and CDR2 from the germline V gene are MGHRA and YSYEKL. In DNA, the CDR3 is TGCGCCAGCAGCCGGTTGGTTGCAGACAGGGCATCCTACGAGCAGTACTTC. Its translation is CASSRLVADRASYEQYF.

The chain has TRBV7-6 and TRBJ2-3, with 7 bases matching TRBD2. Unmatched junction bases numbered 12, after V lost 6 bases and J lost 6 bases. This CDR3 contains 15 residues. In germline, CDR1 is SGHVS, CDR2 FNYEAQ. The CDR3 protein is CASSFAGGGSDTQYF. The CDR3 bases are TGTGCCAGCAGTTTTGCCGGCGGGGGATCCGATACGCAGTATTTT.

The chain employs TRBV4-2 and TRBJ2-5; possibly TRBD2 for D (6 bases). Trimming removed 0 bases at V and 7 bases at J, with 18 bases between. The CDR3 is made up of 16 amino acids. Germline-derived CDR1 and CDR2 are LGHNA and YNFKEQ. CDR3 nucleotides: TGTGCCAGCAGCCAAGATTACGGGGGTCCTGAGGGGACCCAGTACTTC. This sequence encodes CASSQDYGGPEGTQYF.

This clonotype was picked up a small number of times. The DNA of the CDR3 is TGTGCCAGCAGTAAACGAAGCGGGGGGGCGTACAATGAGCAGTTCTTC. Its translation: CASSKRSGGAYNEQFF. This rearrangement joins TRBV6-2 or TRBV6-3 to TRBJ2-1, with 10 positions matching TRBD2. The CDR3 extends over 16 amino acids. V trimming: 5 bases; J trimming: 4 bases; junction bases outside the gene matches: 8. Germline V gives CDR1 MNHEY, CDR2 SVGEGT.

CDR3 region: CASSLVTESTDTQYF. As DNA, the CDR3 is TGTGCCAGCAGCTTGGTTACAGAGAGCACAGATACGCAGTATTTT. This sequence joins TRBV5-4 and TRBJ2-3; D unresolved. The CDR3 sequence is 15 residues long. Trimming removed 0 bases at V and 0 bases at J, with 8 bases between. CDR1 is SGHNT, CDR2 YYREEE, per germline (reference sequence).

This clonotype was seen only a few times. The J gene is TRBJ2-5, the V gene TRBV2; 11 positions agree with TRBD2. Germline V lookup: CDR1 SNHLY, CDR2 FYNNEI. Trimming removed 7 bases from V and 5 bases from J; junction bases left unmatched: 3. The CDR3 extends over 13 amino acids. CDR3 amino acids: CASKLAGEETQYF. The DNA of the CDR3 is TGTGCCAGCAAACTAGCGGGGGAGGAGACCCAGTACTTC.

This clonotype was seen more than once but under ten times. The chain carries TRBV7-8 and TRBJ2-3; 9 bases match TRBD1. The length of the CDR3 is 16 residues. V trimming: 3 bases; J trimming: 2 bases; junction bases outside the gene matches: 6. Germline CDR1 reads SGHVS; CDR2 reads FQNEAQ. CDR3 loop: CASSFYNRGHTDTQYF. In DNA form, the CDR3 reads TGTGCCAGCAGCTTCTATAACAGGGGGCACACAGATACGCAGTATTTT.

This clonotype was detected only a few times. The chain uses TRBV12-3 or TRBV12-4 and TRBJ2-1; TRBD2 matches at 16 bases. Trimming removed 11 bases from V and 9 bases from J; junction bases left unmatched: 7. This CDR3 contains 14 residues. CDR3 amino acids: CAGGTSGGAGEQFF. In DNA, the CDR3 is TGTGCCGGCGGGACTAGCGGGGGGGCCGGTGAGCAGTTCTTC.

The DNA of the CDR3 is TGTGCCTGGAGTGTACGAGTCGGGGAGCTGTTTTTT. This codes for CAWSVRVGELFF. The rearrangement links TRBV30 to TRBJ2-2, with no clear D. CDR1 is GTSNPN, CDR2 SVGIG, per germline (reference sequence). The germline V and J ends were trimmed by 0 bases and 7 bases, with 6 bases remaining between them. This CDR3 contains 12 residues.

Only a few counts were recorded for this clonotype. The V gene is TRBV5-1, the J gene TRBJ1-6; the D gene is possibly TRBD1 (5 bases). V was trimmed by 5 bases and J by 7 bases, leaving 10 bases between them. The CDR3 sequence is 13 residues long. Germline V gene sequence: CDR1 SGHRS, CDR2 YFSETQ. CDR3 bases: TGCGCCAGCAGAGGGGCAGGCAATTCACCCCTCCACTTT. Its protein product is CASRGAGNSPLHF.

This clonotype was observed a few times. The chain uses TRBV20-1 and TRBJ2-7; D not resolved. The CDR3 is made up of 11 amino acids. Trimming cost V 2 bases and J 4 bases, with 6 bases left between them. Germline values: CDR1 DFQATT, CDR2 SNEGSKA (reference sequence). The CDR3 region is CSARSVYEQYF. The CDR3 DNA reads TGCAGTGCTAGAAGTGTTTACGAGCAGTACTTC.

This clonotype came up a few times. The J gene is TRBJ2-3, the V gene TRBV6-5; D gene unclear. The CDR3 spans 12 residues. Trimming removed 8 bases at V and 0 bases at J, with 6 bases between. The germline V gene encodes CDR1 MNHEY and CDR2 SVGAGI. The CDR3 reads CASGPSTDTQYF. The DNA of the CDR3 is TGTGCCAGCGGGCCCAGCACAGATACGCAGTATTTT.

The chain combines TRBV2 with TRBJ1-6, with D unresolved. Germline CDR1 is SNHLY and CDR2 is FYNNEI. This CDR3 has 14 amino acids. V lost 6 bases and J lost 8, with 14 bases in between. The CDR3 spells CASSRGFLDSPLHF. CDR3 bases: TGTGCCAGCAGCCGGGGTTTTCTGGATTCACCCCTCCACTTT.

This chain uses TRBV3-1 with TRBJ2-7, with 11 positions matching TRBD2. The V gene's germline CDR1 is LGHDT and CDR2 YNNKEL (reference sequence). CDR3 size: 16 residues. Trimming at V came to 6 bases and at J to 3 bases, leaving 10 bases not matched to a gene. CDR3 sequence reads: CASSHPSGGTHYEQYF. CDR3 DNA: TGTGCCAGCAGTCACCCTAGCGGGGGGACTCACTACGAGCAGTACTTC.

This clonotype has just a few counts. The CDR3 reads CSARDEMNSYTF. The CDR3 region has the DNA TGCAGTGCTAGAGATGAGATGAATTCCTACACCTTC. The chain links TRBV20-1 to TRBJ1-2, with D unclear. The CDR3 loop spans 12 amino acids. With 0 bases removed from V and 10 bases from J, the gap between germline ends came to 12 bases. Germline CDR1 DFQATT, CDR2 SNEGSKA (reference sequence).

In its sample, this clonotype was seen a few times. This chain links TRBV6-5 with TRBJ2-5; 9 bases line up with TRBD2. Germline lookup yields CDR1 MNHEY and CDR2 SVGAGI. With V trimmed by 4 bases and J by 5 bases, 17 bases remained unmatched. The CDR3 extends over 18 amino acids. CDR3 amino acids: CASSSLPGGTSTRETQYF. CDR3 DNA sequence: TGTGCCAGCAGTTCCCTACCCGGCGGGACTAGCACTCGCGAGACCCAGTACTTC.

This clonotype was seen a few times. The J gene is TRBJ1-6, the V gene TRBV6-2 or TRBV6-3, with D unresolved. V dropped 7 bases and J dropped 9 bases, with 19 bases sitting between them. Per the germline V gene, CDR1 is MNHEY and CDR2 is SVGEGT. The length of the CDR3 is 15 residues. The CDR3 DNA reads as TGTGCCAGCACCCTAATTCAAGGACCGCGTTCACCCCTCCACTTT. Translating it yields CASTLIQGPRSPLHF.

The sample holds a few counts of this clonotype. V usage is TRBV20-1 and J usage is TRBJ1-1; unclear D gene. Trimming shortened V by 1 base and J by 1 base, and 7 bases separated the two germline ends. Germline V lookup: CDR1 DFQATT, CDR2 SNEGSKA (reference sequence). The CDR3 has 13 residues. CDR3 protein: CSARGWGNTEAFF. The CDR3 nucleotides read TGCAGTGCTAGAGGCTGGGGGAACACTGAAGCTTTCTTT.